This entry lists 16 T cell receptor beta chains sequenced from one sample in a study of cytomegalovirus exposure and HLA in healthy donors. The assay was immunoSEQ multiplex PCR, and TCRdb's table has in-frame clones only and misses some. This table holds roughly 120,000 clones, about 88% found once. The sample was PBMCs. Receptors were obtained from a man in his late teens or twenties in good health and CMV-seropositive.

The chain recombines TRBV11-1 with TRBJ1-2; TRBD1 matches at 7 bases. The CDR3 contains 15 residues. Germline assignment: CDR1 SGHAT and CDR2 FQDESV (reference sequence). V dropped 1 base and J dropped 6; count of bases not matched to a gene: 8. The CDR3 DNA sequence: TGTGCCAGCAGCTTAGGCGCAGGGGGGTTGGATGGCTACACCTTC. Its translation is CASSLGAGGLDGYTF.

This clone showed up just a few times. The CDR3 spells CASSMSEAGYYGYTF. CDR3 nucleotides: TGTGCCAGCAGCATGTCGGAGGCGGGCTACTATGGCTACACCTTC. V gene TRBV7-2 combines with J gene TRBJ1-2; D remains unclear. CDR3 length: 15 residues. The V end was cut by 5 bases, the J end by 3 bases, with 16 bases between. Germline loops: CDR1 SGHTA, CDR2 FQGNSA.

The chain carries TRBV5-5 and TRBJ2-5, with 9 positions matching TRBD1. With 4 bases clipped from V and 1 base from J, the junction kept 2 bases outside the gene matches. The CDR3 spans 14 residues. Germline V lookup: CDR1 SGHKS, CDR2 YYEKEE (reference sequence). CDR3 protein: CASSLGQGQETQYF. The CDR3, as DNA: TGTGCCAGCAGCCTGGGACAGGGCCAAGAGACCCAGTACTTC.

The chain carries TRBV7-9 and TRBJ1-5; D gene uncertain. This CDR3 is built from 14 residues. V was pared by 1 base and J by 1 base, with 5 bases between. Germline V lookup: CDR1 SEHNR, CDR2 FQNEAQ (reference sequence). The DNA for the CDR3 is TGTGCCAGCAGCTTAGAACACAGCAATCAGCCCCAGCATTTT. Translation: CASSLEHSNQPQHF.

This clone was detected once. The V and J genes are TRBV28 and TRBJ1-4; D is perhaps TRBD1 (6 bases). Trimming pared 6 bases from V and 7 bases from J, leaving 12 bases between. CDR1 is MDHEN and CDR2 is SYDVKM in the germline V gene. The CDR3 loop spans 13 amino acids. Written as DNA, the CDR3 is TGTGCCAGCAGCAAAACAGGGCCTGAAAAACTGTTTTTT. Translation: CASSKTGPEKLFF.

This sequence joins TRBV18 and TRBJ1-1; possibly TRBD1 for D (6 bases). The germline V gene encodes CDR1 KGHSH and CDR2 LQKENI. The length of the CDR3 is 13 residues. V dropped 7 bases and J dropped 3 bases, with 12 bases sitting between them. The CDR3 coding sequence is TGTGCCAGCTTCCAGGGGAGGGACACTGAAGCTTTCTTT. Translated: CASFQGRDTEAFF.

A few counts support this clone. CDR3 coding DNA: TGTGCCATCAGTGAGTCCGGACCGCGGGGTTCACCCCTCCACTTT. It is translated as CAISESGPRGSPLHF. This chain uses TRBV10-3 with TRBJ1-6; no clear D gene. The germline V gene has CDR1 ENHRY and CDR2 SYGVKD. The CDR3 is 15 amino acids. Trimming took off 0 bases at V and 9 bases at J, with 12 bases between the two ends.

The chain is built from TRBV27 and TRBJ2-7; TRBD1 matches 9 bases. The CDR3 is made up of 15 amino acids. Losses at the gene ends were 5 bases for V and 3 bases for J; bases not matched to a gene: 8. CDR1 is MNHEY and CDR2 is SMNVEV in the germline V gene (reference sequence). The CDR3 spells CASSRYGTGYYEQYF. The CDR3 region has the DNA TGTGCCAGCAGTCGTTACGGGACAGGGTACTACGAGCAGTACTTC.

The rearrangement joins TRBV28 to TRBJ1-5, with no clear D. Per the germline V gene, CDR1 is MDHEN and CDR2 is SYDVKM. CDR3 length: 15 amino acids. The germline V and J ends were trimmed by 6 bases and 2 bases, with 14 bases remaining between them. CDR3 sequence reads: CASSHPRVGNQPQHF. DNA of the CDR3: TGTGCCAGCAGCCACCCCCGGGTAGGCAATCAGCCCCAGCATTTT.

J is TRBJ1-6 and V is TRBV19, with 7 bases identical to TRBD1. The CDR3 totals 15 residues. V lost 5 bases and J lost 9; bases outside the gene matches: 10. Germline CDR1 is LNHDA and CDR2 is SQIVND (reference sequence). CDR3 nucleotides: TGTGCCAGTAGTCCCCAACAGGGGACGGGTTCACCCCTCCACTTT. This translates into CASSPQQGTGSPLHF.

This chain connects TRBV6-7 to TRBJ1-5, with 10 bases fitting TRBD1. TRBV6-7 is classed as an ORF, of uncertain function. V was pared by 2 bases and J by 3 bases, with 13 bases of the junction left unmatched. This CDR3 is 19 amino acids long. CDR3 DNA sequence: TGTGCCAGCAGTTACACCGCTCCGGGACAGGGGTCGGACAATCAGCCCCAGCATTTT. Protein product: CASSYTAPGQGSDNQPQHF.

The CDR3 region is CASSVEGTGFKNTEAFF. Here the CDR3 DNA reads TGTGCCAGCAGCGTAGAGGGGACAGGATTCAAGAACACTGAAGCTTTCTTT. The chain joins TRBV9 to TRBJ1-1, with 8 positions matching TRBD1. J gave up 1 base and V 0 bases, and 8 bases lay outside the gene matches. This CDR3 has 17 residues. CDR1 is SGDLS and CDR2 is YYNGEE in the germline V gene.

The chain has TRBV5-1 and TRBJ2-7, with 9 bases lining up with TRBD1. V shed 0 bases, J shed 5 bases, and the junction held 3 bases outside the gene matches. This CDR3 region has 14 residues. The germline gives CDR1 SGHRS, CDR2 YFSETQ. CDR3 in DNA: TGCGCCAGCAGCTTGGGGACAGGGGTGAACGAGCAGTACTTC. Its protein is CASSLGTGVNEQYF. Full variable domain (rest looked up from reference TRBV5-1 and TRBJ2-7): KAGVTQTPRYLIKTRGQQVTLSCSPISGHRSVSWYQQTPGQGLQFLFEYFSETQRNKGNFPGRFSGRQFSNSRSEMNVSTLELGDSALYLCASSLGTGVNEQYFGPGTRLTVT.

Here the CDR3 reads CASSVRDRVYGYTF. For the CDR3, the DNA is TGTGCCAGCAGCGTCCGGGACAGAGTCTATGGCTACACCTTC. This sequence joins TRBV9 and TRBJ1-2, with 7 bases identical to TRBD1. The V gene's germline CDR1 is SGDLS and CDR2 YYNGEE. The CDR3 loop spans 14 amino acids. Trimming removed 2 bases from V and 4 bases from J; junction bases left unmatched: 5.

V and J are TRBV11-2 and TRBJ1-1; D uncertain. CDR3 size: 13 residues. Trimming cost V 2 bases and J 0 bases, with 4 bases left between them. The germline gives CDR1 SGHAT, CDR2 FQNNGV. Here the CDR3 reads CASSLFLNTEAFF. For the CDR3, the DNA is TGTGCCAGCAGCTTATTCTTGAACACTGAAGCTTTCTTT. Drawing the rest from reference TRBV11-2 and TRBJ1-1, the complete variable domain is EAGVAQSPRYKIIEKRQSVAFWCNPISGHATLYWYQQILGQGPKLLIQFQNNGVVDDSQLPKDRFSAERLKGVDSTLKIQPAKLEDSAVYLCASSLFLNTEAFFGQGTRLTVV.

The chain employs TRBV29-1 and TRBJ1-2; D uncertain. CDR3 length equals 12 residues. The V end lost 2 bases, the J end lost 4 bases, and 8 bases lay between the germline ends. CDR1 is SQVTM and CDR2 is ANQGSEA in the germline V gene. CDR3: CSVEKGGYGYTF. CDR3 bases: TGCAGCGTTGAAAAGGGAGGCTATGGCTACACCTTC.